This T cell receptor beta chain comes out of a study of Ad26.COV2.S vaccination and SARS-CoV-2 variants. Study-level information: Donor allocation was to the COV1001 Ad26.COV2.S trial arm.

Repertoires were generated with immunoSEQ multiplex PCR, while TCRdb's copy carries only in-frame clones and drops some. The sample holds about 400,000 clones, 89% seen once. General study points: Non-spike TCR breadth was similar in vaccine and placebo recipients.

As regards this clone: Its specificity is unknown.

Germline assignment: CDR1 LGHDT and CDR2 YNNKEL (reference sequence). This CDR3 comprises 13 residues. Trimming stripped 4 bases from V and 8 bases from J, with 14 bases between. Treatment defined: over 15 received Ad26.COV2.S at low or high dose, single or two shots; 5 received placebo; per-sample allocation not given. Samples analyzed were those drawn on day 63 after the first vaccine or placebo injection. This chain connects TRBV3-1 (or the pseudogene TRBV3-2) to TRBJ1-2; D possibly corresponds to TRBD1 (6 bases). The origin of this receptor is a person between 18 and 59 years old who received the Ad26.COV2.S COVID-19 vaccine or a placebo. Here the sequenced sample was peripheral blood, taken in a trial of Ad26.COV2.S vaccine versus placebo. CDR3 sequence: CASSRTVEGGYTF. The DNA of the CDR3 is TGTGCCAGCAGCCGGACAGTCGAGGGGGGCTACACCTTC.